This T cell receptor beta chain was captured in a study of regulatory T cells in long-lasting Graves disease (dated by TCRdb to about 2021). Turning to the overall study: Antithyroid drugs had been taken for less than 3 months by newly diagnosed Graves' disease patients. A total of around 33 samples were covered by TCR sequencing, comprising around 13 persistent and about 20 newly diagnosed Graves' disease patients. The study was registered as a clinical trial and conducted in China. Peripheral blood TCR sequencing and RNA sequencing compared persistent Graves' disease patients with newly diagnosed Graves' disease patients.

Library method: multiplex PCR. Sequencing was performed on an Illumina HiSeq 4000. To build TCR beta libraries, CDR3 regions were amplified by Arm-PCR using iRepertoire HTBI primers. Before sequencing, the PCR products underwent gel purification. Per the authors' processing: Gene usage analysis of CDR3 amino acid clonotypes used the 55 to 80 TRBV and some 15 TRBJ segments found across samples. COPE and FqMerger were used to merge the filtered high-quality paired reads into contigs. BLAST was used to align contigs to IMGT TRBV, TRBD and TRBJ reference genes, and CDR3 was defined according to IMGT. Any clonotype with a frequency above 0.1% was counted as a highly expanded clone. Shannon entropy was used to measure repertoire diversity, and the Gini coefficient was used to measure V-J evenness. Public clonotypes were defined as clonotypes shared by more than one individual. The raw public reads went through TCRdb reprocessing: fastp at Q25, MiXCR clone calling, in-frame beta chains kept. Identical CDR3 proteins give one entry, which carries the most common genes and DNA. These V and J calls rely on TCRdb rather than the paper's analysis. The sample data list 200,000 to 250,000 distinct CDR3 sequences, and roughly 19% of these were observed just once. The top ten hold 12% of the sample.

About this clonotype itself: The antigen it binds to is not known. This is likely a read error, given that the CDR3 carries no conserved phenylalanine or tryptophan at its end.

What the research found in general, with its limitations: Lower TCR Shannon entropy and fewer highly expanded clones were observed in persistent Graves' disease patients than in newly diagnosed patients, which suggested clonal expansion. Peripheral blood alone was examined, since thyroid tissue, which constituted the primary lesion, could not be accessed. Patients with persistent disease shared more public clonotypes (over 2,500) than newly diagnosed patients did (approximately 970). Sequencing and analysis were restricted to the TCR beta chain. Preferential use of TRBV28, TRBJ1-2 and TRBJ2-5 was observed in persistent disease, whereas TRBV20-1 and TRBJ2-1 were favored in newly diagnosed disease. As a limitation, the authors acknowledged that the small sample size may reduce accuracy.

The time point label here, explained by the study, means: newly diagnosed GD, antithyroid drugs for less than 3 months. For both TCR sequencing and RNA sequencing, RNA was extracted from PBMCs using TRIzol. The diagnosis of Graves' disease was made according to American Thyroid Association guidelines. Recruitment of patients was carried out at an endocrinology department in Xi'an, China. Each patient gave approximately 9.7 milliliters of peripheral blood, collected in an EDTA anticoagulant tube. Ficoll Paque Plus density gradient separation was used to isolate PBMCs, and no additional T cell sorting was done. An Agilent 2100 Bioanalyzer and agarose gel were used to check RNA quality, and a NanoDrop 2000 was used to measure RNA concentration. The germline V gene encodes CDR1 MGHRA and CDR2 YSYEKL. The CDR3 is 12 amino acids long, termini counted. The only DNA kept is the CDR3, 36 bases in frame from the first base. V is shortened by 5 bases, J by 5 bases, and the region joining them spans 6 bases.

The same data also went into a second study, on T cells in Graves' hyperthyroidism and ophthalmopathy. From that second study: A patient counted as having stable Graves' hyperthyroidism if no progression to ophthalmopathy occurred over 18 months of follow-up. The hyperthyroidism patients were between 18 and 65 years old and newly diagnosed, with a disease duration of less than 2 months. The study excluded patients with uncontrolled infections, other autoimmune diseases, pregnancy or lactation. Clinical symptoms, serum thyroxine and TRAb, thyroid ultrasound, and orbital computed tomography formed the basis for the diagnoses. A first-round RT-PCR of the TCR CDR3 used the HTBI primer set with the Qiagen OneStep RT-PCR kit. Most expanded thyroid clonotypes (frequency above 0.001) were also found in blood, which suggests that blood repertoires may mirror thyroid immune responses. In cross-validation, a model built on a 13 V-J signature told ophthalmopathy apart from stable hyperthyroidism with approximately 90% sensitivity and approximately 81% specificity, and in testing the same model reached 80%/75%. In validation, the model predicted progression to ophthalmopathy with approximately 71% sensitivity and less than 80% specificity, a median of about 6.7 months before onset. To identify TCR V-J signatures that set the groups apart, the researchers used a discovery cohort of 100 patients, made up of around 40 with Graves' ophthalmopathy and some 58 with stable Graves' hyperthyroidism. Prospective prediction of ophthalmopathy was tested in an independent validation cohort of 18 to 20 hyperthyroidism patients and 15 to 17 patients who later progressed to ophthalmopathy. The approximately 100 discovery patients were randomly split 7:3 into training and test sets. Thyroid tissue and blood T-cell repertoires from roughly 6 Graves' hyperthyroidism patients were also compared in the study. Following sampling, methimazole starting at 30 mg daily was given to hyperthyroidism patients, and high-dose intravenous methylprednisolone was given to ophthalmopathy patients. A second multiplex PCR round built the libraries, followed by size selection and purification. The libraries were sequenced on an Illumina HiSeq2000 using paired-end 100 bp reads. SOAPnuke was used to process the raw data, with reads discarded if the reads contained adapters or uncalled bases, had a mean Phred below 15, or lacked an exact constant-primer or identifier match. High-quality paired reads were merged with COPE v1.2.5, and unique nucleotide sequences were defined as clonotypes. MiTCR v1.1 was used to align the clonotypes against IMGT TRBV, TRBD and TRBJ reference segments. The analysis included only V-J combinations with a frequency above 0.0001, which together covered over 98% of the repertoires. The TCS score was defined as the ratio of F50 (clonal expansion) to E x V (chaos), calculated using BLOSUM62-based TCRdist between CDR3 peptides within each V-J. Welch's t-statistics and random forest reduced approximately 520 V-J features to under 15, which were used in a naive Bayes classifier (R e1071). Sample size was not statistically predetermined, and investigators were not blinded to group allocation. TCR Vbeta CDR3 sequencing of roughly 140 peripheral blood samples (more than 40 ophthalmopathy, around 80 hyperthyroidism and 17 progressor patients) is reported in the paper.

This sequence uses TRBV4-1 and TRBJ2-2; the D segment could be TRBD2, given 6 matching bases. Sample: peripheral blood mononuclear cells (PBMCs), taken at new diagnosis, from a patient treated with antithyroid drugs. This receptor was obtained from a woman aged 25 to 39 with Graves disease. Donor details come from another sample of the same person, matched by shared clones. In nucleotide form, the sequence is TGCGCCAGCAGCGGGGGGACCGGGGAGCTGTTTCTT. This codes for CASSGGTGELFL.